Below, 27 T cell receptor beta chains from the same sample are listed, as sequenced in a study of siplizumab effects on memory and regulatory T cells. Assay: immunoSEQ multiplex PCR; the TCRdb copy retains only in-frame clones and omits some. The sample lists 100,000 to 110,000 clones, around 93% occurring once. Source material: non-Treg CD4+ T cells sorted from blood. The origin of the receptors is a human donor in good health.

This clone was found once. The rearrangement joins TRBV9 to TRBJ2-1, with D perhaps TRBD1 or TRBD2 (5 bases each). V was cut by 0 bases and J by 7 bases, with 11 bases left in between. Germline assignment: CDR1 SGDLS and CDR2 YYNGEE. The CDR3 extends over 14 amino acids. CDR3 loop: CASSVAPRENEQFF. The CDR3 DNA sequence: TGTGCCAGCAGCGTAGCCCCCAGGGAGAATGAGCAGTTCTTC.

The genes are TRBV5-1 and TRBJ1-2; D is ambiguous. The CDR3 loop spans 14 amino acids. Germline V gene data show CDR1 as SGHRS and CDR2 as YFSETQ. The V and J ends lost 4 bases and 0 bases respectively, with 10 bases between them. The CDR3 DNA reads TGCGCCAGCAGCGAGGACTGGACTAACTATGGCTACACCTTC. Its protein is CASSEDWTNYGYTF.

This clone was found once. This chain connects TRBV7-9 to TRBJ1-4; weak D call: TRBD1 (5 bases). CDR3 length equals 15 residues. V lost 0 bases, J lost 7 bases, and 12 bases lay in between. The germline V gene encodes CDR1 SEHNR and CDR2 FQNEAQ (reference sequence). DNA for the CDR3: TGTGCCAGCAGCTTAGCTGTAGGGGATGGTGAAAAACTGTTTTTT. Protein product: CASSLAVGDGEKLFF.

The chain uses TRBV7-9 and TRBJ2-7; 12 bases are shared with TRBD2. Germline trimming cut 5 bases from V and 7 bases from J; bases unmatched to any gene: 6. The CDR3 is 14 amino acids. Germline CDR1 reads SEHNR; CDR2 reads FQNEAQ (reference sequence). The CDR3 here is CASSPRLAGVEQYF. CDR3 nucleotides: TGTGCCAGCAGCCCCCGACTAGCGGGAGTAGAGCAGTACTTC.

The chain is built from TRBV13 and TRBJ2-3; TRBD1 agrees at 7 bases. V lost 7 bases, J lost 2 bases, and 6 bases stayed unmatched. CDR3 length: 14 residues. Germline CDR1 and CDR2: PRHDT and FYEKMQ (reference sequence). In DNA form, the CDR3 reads TGTGCCAGCACCCCCGGGACAGTCACAGATACGCAGTATTTT. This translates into CASTPGTVTDTQYF.

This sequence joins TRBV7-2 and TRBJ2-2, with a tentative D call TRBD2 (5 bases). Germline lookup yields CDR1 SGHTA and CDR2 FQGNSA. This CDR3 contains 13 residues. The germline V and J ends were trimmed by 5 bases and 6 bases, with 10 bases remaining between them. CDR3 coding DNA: TGTGCCAGCAGCAAACGACTACCCGGGGAGCTGTTTTTT. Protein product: CASSKRLPGELFF.

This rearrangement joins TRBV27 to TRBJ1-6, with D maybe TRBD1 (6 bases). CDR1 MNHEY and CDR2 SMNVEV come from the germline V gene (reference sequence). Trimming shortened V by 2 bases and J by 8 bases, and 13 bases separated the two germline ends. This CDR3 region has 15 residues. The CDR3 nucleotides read TGTGCCAGCAGTTTACGGGGGGCTGGGGATTCACCCCTCCACTTT. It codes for CASSLRGAGDSPLHF.

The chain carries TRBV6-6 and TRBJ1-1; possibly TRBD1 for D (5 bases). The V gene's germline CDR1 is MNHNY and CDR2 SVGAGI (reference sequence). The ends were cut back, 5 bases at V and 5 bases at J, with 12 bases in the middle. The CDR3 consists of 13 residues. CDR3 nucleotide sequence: TGTGCCAGCAGTAGGGATCGGGGGACTGAAGCTTTCTTT. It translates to CASSRDRGTEAFF.

The CDR3 nucleotides are TGTGCCAGCAGCCCAGACGCGACAGGGGCCAACACTGAAGCTTTCTTT. Residues: CASSPDATGANTEAFF. The rearrangement links TRBV7-9 to TRBJ1-1; 8 bases map to TRBD1. CDR1 is SEHNR, CDR2 FQNEAQ, per germline (reference sequence). CDR3 length: 16 amino acids. Losses at the gene ends were 5 bases for V and 2 bases for J; bases not matched to a gene: 10.

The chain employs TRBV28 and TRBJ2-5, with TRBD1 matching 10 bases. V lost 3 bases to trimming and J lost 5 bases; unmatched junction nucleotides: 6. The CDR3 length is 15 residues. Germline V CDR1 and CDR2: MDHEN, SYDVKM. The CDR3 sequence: CASSLGQGLGETQYF. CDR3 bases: TGTGCCAGCAGTTTGGGACAGGGGTTGGGGGAGACCCAGTACTTC.

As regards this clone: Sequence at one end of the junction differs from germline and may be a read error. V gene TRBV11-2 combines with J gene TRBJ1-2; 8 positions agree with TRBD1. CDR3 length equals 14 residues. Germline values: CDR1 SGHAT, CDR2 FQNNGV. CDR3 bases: TGTACCAGCAGCCGGGGGACAGGAAACTATGGCTACACCTTC. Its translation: CTSSRGTGNYGYTF.

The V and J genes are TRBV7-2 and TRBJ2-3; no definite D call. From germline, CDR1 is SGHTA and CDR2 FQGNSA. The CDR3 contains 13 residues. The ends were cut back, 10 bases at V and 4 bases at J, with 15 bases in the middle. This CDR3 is CANAWSVSDTQYF. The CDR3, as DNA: TGTGCCAACGCCTGGTCGGTATCAGATACGCAGTATTTT.

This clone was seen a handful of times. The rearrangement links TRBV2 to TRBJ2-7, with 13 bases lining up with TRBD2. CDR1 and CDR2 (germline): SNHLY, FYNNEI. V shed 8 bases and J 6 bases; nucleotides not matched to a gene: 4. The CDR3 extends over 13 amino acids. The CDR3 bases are TGTGCCAGCGGACTAGCGGGAGCTGGCGAGCAGTACTTC. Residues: CASGLAGAGEQYF.

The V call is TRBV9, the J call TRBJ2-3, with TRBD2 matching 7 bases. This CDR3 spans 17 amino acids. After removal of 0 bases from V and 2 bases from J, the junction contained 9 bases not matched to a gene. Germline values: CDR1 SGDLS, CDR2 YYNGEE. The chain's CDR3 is CASSVDVGGRPTDTQYF. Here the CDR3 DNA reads TGTGCCAGCAGCGTAGACGTAGGCGGGAGACCCACAGATACGCAGTATTTT.

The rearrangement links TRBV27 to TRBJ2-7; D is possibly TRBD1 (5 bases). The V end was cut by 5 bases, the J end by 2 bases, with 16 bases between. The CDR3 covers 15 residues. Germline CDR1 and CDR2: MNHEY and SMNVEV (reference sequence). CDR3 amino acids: CASSTLETVAYEQYF. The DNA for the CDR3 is TGTGCCAGCAGTACCCTCGAGACAGTGGCCTACGAGCAGTACTTC.

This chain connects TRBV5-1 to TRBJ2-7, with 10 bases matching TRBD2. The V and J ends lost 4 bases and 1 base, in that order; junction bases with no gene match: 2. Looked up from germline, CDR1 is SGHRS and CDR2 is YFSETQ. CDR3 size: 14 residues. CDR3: CASSAAGGSYEQYF. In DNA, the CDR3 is TGCGCCAGCAGCGCAGCGGGGGGGTCCTACGAGCAGTACTTC. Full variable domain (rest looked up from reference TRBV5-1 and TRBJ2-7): KAGVTQTPRYLIKTRGQQVTLSCSPISGHRSVSWYQQTPGQGLQFLFEYFSETQRNKGNFPGRFSGRQFSNSRSEMNVSTLELGDSALYLCASSAAGGSYEQYFGPGTRLTVT.

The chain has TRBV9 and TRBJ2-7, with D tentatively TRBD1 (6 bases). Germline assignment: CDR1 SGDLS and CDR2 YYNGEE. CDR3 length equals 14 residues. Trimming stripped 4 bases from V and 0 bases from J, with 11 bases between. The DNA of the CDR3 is TGTGCCAGCAGCCCCCGGACAGACTCCTACGAGCAGTACTTC. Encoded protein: CASSPRTDSYEQYF. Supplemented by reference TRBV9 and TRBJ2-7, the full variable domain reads DSGVTQTPKHLITATGQRVTLRCSPRSGDLSVYWYQQSLDQGLQFLIQYYNGEERAKGNILERFSAQQFPDLHSELNLSSLELGDSALYFCASSPRTDSYEQYFGPGTRLTVT.

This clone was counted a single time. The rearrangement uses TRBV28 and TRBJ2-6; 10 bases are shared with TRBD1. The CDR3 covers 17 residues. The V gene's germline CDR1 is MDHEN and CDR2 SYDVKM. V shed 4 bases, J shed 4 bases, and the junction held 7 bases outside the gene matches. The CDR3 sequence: CASSSGQGTGGANVLTF. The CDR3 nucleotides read TGTGCCAGCAGTTCGGGACAGGGGACGGGAGGGGCCAACGTCCTGACTTTC.

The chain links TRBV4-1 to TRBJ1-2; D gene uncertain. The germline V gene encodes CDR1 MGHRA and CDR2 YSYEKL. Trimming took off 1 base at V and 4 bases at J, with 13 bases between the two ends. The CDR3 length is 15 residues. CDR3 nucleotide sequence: TGCGCCAGCAGCCAAGTGGACCAATCGGGCTATGGCTACACCTTC. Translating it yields CASSQVDQSGYGYTF.

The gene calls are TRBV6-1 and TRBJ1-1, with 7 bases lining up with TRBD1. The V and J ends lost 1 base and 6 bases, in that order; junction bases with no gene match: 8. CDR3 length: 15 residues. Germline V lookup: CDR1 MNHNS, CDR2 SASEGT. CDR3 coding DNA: TGTGCCAGCAGTGAAGGATGGACAGGAGGAGCTGAAGCTTTCTTT. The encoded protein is CASSEGWTGGAEAFF.

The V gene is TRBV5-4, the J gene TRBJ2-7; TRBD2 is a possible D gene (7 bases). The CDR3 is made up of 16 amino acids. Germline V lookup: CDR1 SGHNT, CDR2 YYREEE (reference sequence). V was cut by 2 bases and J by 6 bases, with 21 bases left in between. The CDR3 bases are TGTGCCAGCAGCTTCGCCATTGGGGGGGCAGGGGTCGAGCAGTACTTC. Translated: CASSFAIGGAGVEQYF.

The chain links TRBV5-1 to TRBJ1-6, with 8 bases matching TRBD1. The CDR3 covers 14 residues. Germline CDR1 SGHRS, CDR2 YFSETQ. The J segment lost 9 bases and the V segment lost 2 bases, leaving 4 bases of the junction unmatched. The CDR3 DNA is TGCGCCAGCAGCTTATCAGGGGGCGGTTCACCCCTCCACTTT. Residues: CASSLSGGGSPLHF.

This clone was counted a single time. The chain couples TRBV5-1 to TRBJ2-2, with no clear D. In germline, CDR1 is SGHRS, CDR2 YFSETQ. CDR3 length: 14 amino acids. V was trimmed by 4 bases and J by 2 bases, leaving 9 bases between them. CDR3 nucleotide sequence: TGCGCCAGCAGCCTCGACTCTAACACCGGGGAGCTGTTTTTT. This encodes CASSLDSNTGELFF. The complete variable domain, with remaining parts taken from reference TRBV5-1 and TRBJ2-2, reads KAGVTQTPRYLIKTRGQQVTLSCSPISGHRSVSWYQQTPGQGLQFLFEYFSETQRNKGNFPGRFSGRQFSNSRSEMNVSTLELGDSALYLCASSLDSNTGELFFGEGSRLTVL.

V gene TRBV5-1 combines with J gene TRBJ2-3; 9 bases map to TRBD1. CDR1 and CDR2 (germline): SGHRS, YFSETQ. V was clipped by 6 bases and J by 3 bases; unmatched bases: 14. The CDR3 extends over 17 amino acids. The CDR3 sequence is CASTTGGTSRGTDTQYF. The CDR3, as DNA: TGCGCCAGCACGACAGGGGGTACTAGCAGGGGGACAGATACGCAGTATTTT. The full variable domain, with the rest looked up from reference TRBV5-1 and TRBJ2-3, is KAGVTQTPRYLIKTRGQQVTLSCSPISGHRSVSWYQQTPGQGLQFLFEYFSETQRNKGNFPGRFSGRQFSNSRSEMNVSTLELGDSALYLCASTTGGTSRGTDTQYFGPGTRLTVL.

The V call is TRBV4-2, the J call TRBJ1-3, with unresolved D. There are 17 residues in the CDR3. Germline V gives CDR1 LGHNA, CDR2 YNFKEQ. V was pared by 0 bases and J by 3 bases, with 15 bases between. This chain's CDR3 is CASSQDRWSSFGNTIYF. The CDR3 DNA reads TGTGCCAGCAGCCAAGATCGTTGGAGTTCGTTTGGAAACACCATATATTTT.

CDR3 sequence: CASSPGQWYGYTF. DNA for the CDR3: TGTGCCAGCAGCCCGGGACAATGGTATGGCTACACCTTC. This chain links TRBV11-2 with TRBJ1-2, with a tentative D call TRBD1 (6 bases). Trimming left V 5 bases short and J 5 bases short, with 12 bases between. CDR1 is SGHAT and CDR2 is FQNNGV in the germline V gene. The CDR3 loop spans 13 amino acids.

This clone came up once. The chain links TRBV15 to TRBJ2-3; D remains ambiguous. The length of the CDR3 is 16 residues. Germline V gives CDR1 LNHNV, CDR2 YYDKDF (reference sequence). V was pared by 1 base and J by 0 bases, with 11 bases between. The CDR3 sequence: CATSRGPSSSTDTQYF. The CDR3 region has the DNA TGTGCCACCAGCAGAGGGCCGTCCTCTAGCACAGATACGCAGTATTTT.